These 19 T cell receptor beta chains were sequenced from one sample in a study of blood T cell repertoires in COVID-19. Repertoires were generated with immunoSEQ multiplex PCR, while TCRdb's copy carries only in-frame clones and drops some. The sample has roughly 190,000 clones, approximately 91% seen once. Specimen: peripheral blood. These receptors came from a young man with acute or convalescent COVID-19.

This clone came up once. The V call is TRBV15, the J call TRBJ2-2; no firm D call. The CDR3 sequence is 17 residues long. Germline V gives CDR1 LNHNV, CDR2 YYDKDF (reference sequence). Between the trimmed V and J ends, which lost 0 bases and 7 bases, there was a span of 18 bases. The CDR3 DNA is TGTGCCACCAGCAGAGATCCTTATGGTACCACAAACGGGGAGCTGTTTTTT. Protein: CATSRDPYGTTNGELFF.

This clone occurred once. This chain connects TRBV18 to TRBJ2-2; 7 nucleotides align to TRBD1. The CDR3 has 14 amino acids. Germline assignment: CDR1 KGHSH and CDR2 LQKENI. Trimming cost V 3 bases and J 7 bases; bases outside gene matches: 5. CDR3 sequence: CASSPNRGDGELFF. In DNA form, the CDR3 reads TGTGCCAGCTCACCTAACAGGGGAGACGGGGAGCTGTTTTTT.

The genes are TRBV9 and TRBJ1-1; D unclear. Germline-derived CDR1 and CDR2 are SGDLS and YYNGEE. V gave up 1 base and J gave up 0 bases, with 4 bases separating them. The CDR3 length is 13 residues. Here the CDR3 reads CASSVHVNTEAFF. The CDR3 region has the DNA TGTGCCAGCAGCGTACATGTGAACACTGAAGCTTTCTTT. The full variable domain, with the rest looked up from reference TRBV9 and TRBJ1-1, is DSGVTQTPKHLITATGQRVTLRCSPRSGDLSVYWYQQSLDQGLQFLIQYYNGEERAKGNILERFSAQQFPDLHSELNLSSLELGDSALYFCASSVHVNTEAFFGQGTRLTVV.

V gene TRBV20-1 combines with J gene TRBJ1-2; D unresolved. Deletions cut 6 bases from V and 2 bases from J, with 4 bases between. This CDR3 has 10 amino acids. Germline V CDR1 and CDR2: DFQATT, SNEGSKA (reference sequence). DNA for the CDR3: TGCAGTGCGGGCAACTATGGCTACACCTTC. Amino acid sequence: CSAGNYGYTF.

The chain joins TRBV18 to TRBJ2-7, with 8 bases identical to TRBD2. The CDR3 is 18 amino acids. V was clipped by 1 base and J by 1 base; unmatched bases: 12. Germline V gene data show CDR1 as KGHSH and CDR2 as LQKENI. The CDR3 nucleotides are TGTGCCAGCTCACCACTTAGGGTGGGGCGGGAGGCGTCCTACGAGCAGTACTTC. Residues: CASSPLRVGREASYEQYF.

This clone was observed a single time. The gene calls are TRBV30 and TRBJ1-4, with a possible D match to TRBD1 (5 bases). Trimming shortened V by 4 bases and J by 4 bases, and 13 bases separated the two germline ends. This CDR3 comprises 14 residues. Germline loops: CDR1 GTSNPN, CDR2 SVGIG (reference sequence). The CDR3, as DNA: TGTGCCTGGAACAAGGGGCAGTTTAATGAAAAACTGTTTTTT. It codes for CAWNKGQFNEKLFF.

This clone turned up a few times. The chain is built from TRBV5-4 and TRBJ2-1, with TRBD2 matching over 11 bases. The CDR3 length is 15 residues. Germline values: CDR1 SGHNT, CDR2 YYREEE (reference sequence). The V segment lost 2 bases and the J segment 10 bases; nucleotides outside the gene matches: 8. The CDR3 DNA reads as TGTGCCAGCAGCTTTGGTCTAGCGGGGGGAGGAGAGCAGTTCTTC. Its protein is CASSFGLAGGGEQFF.

V is TRBV18 and J is TRBJ1-1; 8 bases align to TRBD1. This CDR3 is 17 amino acids long. Per the germline V gene, CDR1 is KGHSH and CDR2 is LQKENI. Trimming took 3 bases from V and 3 from J; bases not matched to a gene: 12. CDR3 DNA sequence: TGTGCCAGCTCACCGTTCAAACAACAGGGGGGCGACACTGAAGCTTTCTTT. The encoded protein is CASSPFKQQGGDTEAFF. The entire variable domain, with the rest obtained from reference TRBV18 and TRBJ1-1, is as follows: NAGVMQNPRHLVRRRGQEARLRCSPMKGHSHVYWYRQLPEEGLKFMVYLQKENIIDESGMPKERFSAEFPKEGPSILRIQQVVRGDSAAYFCASSPFKQQGGDTEAFFGQGTRLTVV.

V and J are TRBV19 and TRBJ2-2; unclear D gene. Trimming removed 6 bases from V and 6 bases from J, with 14 bases in between. The CDR3 is 14 amino acids. Germline V gene sequence: CDR1 LNHDA, CDR2 SQIVND (reference sequence). The CDR3 DNA follows: TGTGCCAGTAGACAACCACAAAGCGCCGGGGAGCTGTTTTTT. This gives the protein CASRQPQSAGELFF. The complete variable domain, with remaining parts taken from reference TRBV19 and TRBJ2-2, reads DGGITQSPKYLFRKEGQNVTLSCEQNLNHDAMYWYRQDPGQGLRLIYYSQIVNDFQKGDIAEGYSVSREKKESFPLTVTSAQKNPTAFYLCASRQPQSAGELFFGEGSRLTVL.

The CDR3: CASSPSSSTDTQYF. The CDR3, as DNA: TGTGCCAGCTCACCATCTTCGAGCACAGATACGCAGTATTTT. The chain uses TRBV18 and TRBJ2-3, with D hard to call. V was pared by 2 bases and J by 0 bases, with 6 bases between. This CDR3 region has 14 residues. From germline, CDR1 is KGHSH and CDR2 LQKENI. The variable domain in full, completed from reference TRBV18 and TRBJ2-3, reads NAGVMQNPRHLVRRRGQEARLRCSPMKGHSHVYWYRQLPEEGLKFMVYLQKENIIDESGMPKERFSAEFPKEGPSILRIQQVVRGDSAAYFCASSPSSSTDTQYFGPGTRLTVL.

This chain joins TRBV2 and TRBJ1-5; the D gene is possibly TRBD1 (6 bases). In germline, CDR1 is SNHLY, CDR2 FYNNEI. The germline V and J ends were trimmed by 6 bases and 1 base, with 22 bases remaining between them. CDR3 length: 18 residues. This CDR3 is CASSWAAHRGLSNQPQHF. The CDR3 region has the DNA TGTGCCAGCAGCTGGGCAGCACATAGGGGGTTGAGCAATCAGCCCCAGCATTTT.

This chain uses TRBV5-1 with TRBJ2-7; a weak D match, TRBD2 (5 bases). With 3 bases removed from V and 0 bases from J, the gap between germline ends came to 10 bases. CDR1 and CDR2 (germline): SGHRS, YFSETQ. This CDR3 spans 14 amino acids. The chain's CDR3 is CASSSEGSSYEQYF. CDR3 nucleotide sequence: TGCGCCAGCAGCTCGGAAGGGAGCTCCTACGAGCAGTACTTC.

The chain carries TRBV29-1 and TRBJ2-3; 10 bases agree with TRBD2. Germline lookup yields CDR1 SQVTM and CDR2 ANQGSEA. Germline trimming cut 5 bases from V and 5 bases from J; bases unmatched to any gene: 7. The CDR3 totals 14 residues. Here the CDR3 DNA reads TGCAGCGTTAGAAGCGGGAGGGCCGGAGATACGCAGTATTTT. Translation: CSVRSGRAGDTQYF.

This chain connects TRBV19 to TRBJ2-3; tentatively, D is TRBD2 (5 bases). V gave up 10 bases and J gave up 1 base, with 12 bases separating them. CDR3 size: 13 residues. The V gene's germline CDR1 is LNHDA and CDR2 SQIVND (reference sequence). The CDR3 is CATERKGTDTQYF. The CDR3 DNA follows: TGTGCCACAGAGCGGAAAGGCACAGATACGCAGTATTTT. Complete variable domain (other parts from reference TRBV19 and TRBJ2-3): DGGITQSPKYLFRKEGQNVTLSCEQNLNHDAMYWYRQDPGQGLRLIYYSQIVNDFQKGDIAEGYSVSREKKESFPLTVTSAQKNPTAFYLCATERKGTDTQYFGPGTRLTVL.

This clone was counted once. This chain joins TRBV7-9 and TRBJ2-7, with D tentatively TRBD1 (6 bases). The CDR3 loop spans 16 amino acids. V was cut by 4 bases and J by 4 bases, with 20 bases left in between. CDR1 and CDR2 from the germline V gene are SEHNR and FQNEAQ (reference sequence). As DNA, the CDR3 is TGTGCCAGCAGCTCCCGTGGGCGTGACAGGCTGTACGAGCAGTACTTC. Its translation is CASSSRGRDRLYEQYF. The variable domain in full, completed from reference TRBV7-9 and TRBJ2-7, reads DTGVSQNPRHKITKRGQNVTFRCDPISEHNRLYWYRQTLGQGPEFLTYFQNEAQLEKSRLLSDRFSAERPKGSFSTLEIQRTEQGDSAMYLCASSSRGRDRLYEQYFGPGTRLTVT.

J is TRBJ2-1 and V is TRBV5-1; 9 nucleotides match TRBD2. CDR1 is SGHRS, CDR2 YFSETQ, per germline. CDR3 length: 14 amino acids. J lost 7 bases, V lost 6 bases, and 8 bases had no gene match. The CDR3 loop is CASTLGLASNEQFF. CDR3 DNA: TGCGCCAGCACACTTGGACTAGCGTCTAATGAGCAGTTCTTC.

The CDR3 sequence is CASSVEPTGTYGYTF. CDR3 nucleotide sequence: TGTGCCAGCAGCGTTGAACCCACAGGGACCTATGGCTACACCTTC. V gene TRBV9 combines with J gene TRBJ1-2, with D possibly matching TRBD1 (6 bases). The CDR3 consists of 15 residues. The germline V gene has CDR1 SGDLS and CDR2 YYNGEE. Trimming left V 2 bases short and J 4 bases short, with 15 bases between.

The chain joins TRBV5-1 to TRBJ2-1; TRBD2 agrees at 8 bases. The germline V gene encodes CDR1 SGHRS and CDR2 YFSETQ. This CDR3 has 14 residues. V gave up 3 bases and J gave up 6 bases; unmatched junction bases: 5. In DNA form, the CDR3 reads TGCGCCAGCAGCTCCTTACTAGCGGTCAATGAGCAGTTCTTC. This encodes CASSSLLAVNEQFF.

The chain joins TRBV30 to TRBJ1-6; D remains ambiguous. Germline CDR1 and CDR2: GTSNPN and SVGIG (reference sequence). There are 14 residues in the CDR3. Trimming took 0 bases from V and 7 from J, leaving 10 bases between them. The CDR3 loop reads CAWSVITVNSPLHF. The CDR3 region has the DNA TGTGCCTGGAGTGTAATTACAGTAAATTCACCCCTCCACTTT.